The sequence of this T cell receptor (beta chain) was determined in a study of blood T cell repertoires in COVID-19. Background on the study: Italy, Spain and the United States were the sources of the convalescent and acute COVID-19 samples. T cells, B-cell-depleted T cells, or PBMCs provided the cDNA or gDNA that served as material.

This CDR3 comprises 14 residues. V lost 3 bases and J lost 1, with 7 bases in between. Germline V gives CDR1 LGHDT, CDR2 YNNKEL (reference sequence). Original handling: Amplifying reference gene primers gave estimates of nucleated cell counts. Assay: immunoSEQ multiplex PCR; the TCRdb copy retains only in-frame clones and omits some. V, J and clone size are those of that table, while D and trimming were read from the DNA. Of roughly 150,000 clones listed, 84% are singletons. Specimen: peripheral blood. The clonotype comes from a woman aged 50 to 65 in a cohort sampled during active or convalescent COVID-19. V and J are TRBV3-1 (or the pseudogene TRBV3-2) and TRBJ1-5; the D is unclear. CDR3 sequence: CASSHSESNQPQHF. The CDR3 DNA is TGTGCCAGCAGCCATTCGGAGAGCAATCAGCCCCAGCATTTT.